This TCR beta chain originates from a study of blood T cell repertoires in COVID-19. Turning to the study itself: Sites across the United States, Italy and Spain contributed samples from acute and convalescent COVID-19. Sample material is recorded as cDNA or gDNA derived from T cells, B-cell-depleted T cells, or PBMCs.

Per the original methods: Reference gene primer amplification yielded estimated nucleated cell counts. Libraries were prepared by immunoSEQ multiplex PCR; TCRdb keeps only in-frame clonotypes and omits some of them. The V and J calls and clone size come from that table; D and trimming were worked out from the DNA. The data show around 120,000 clones, roughly 79% seen once. The CDR3 extends over 17 amino acids. V shed 0 bases, J shed 5 bases, and the junction held 8 bases outside the gene matches. From germline, CDR1 is ENHRY and CDR2 SYGVKD. The sequence was collected from a man aged 65 to 85 with acute or convalescent COVID-19. This sequence joins TRBV10-3 and TRBJ2-1; 9 bases match TRBD2. Sequenced: peripheral blood. The CDR3 sequence is CAISESLASGDNNEQFF. In nucleotides, the CDR3 is TGTGCCATCAGTGAGTCATTGGCTAGCGGGGATAACAATGAGCAGTTCTTC.